This TCR beta chain derives from a study of T-cell reconstitution after alpha-beta-depleted transplantation in children. The library targeted TCRbeta and was prepared with unique molecular identifiers. MiXCR was run by TCRdb on the PCR reads, yielding one entry per CDR3 protein. The table lists about 300,000 distinct CDR3 sequences, roughly 7.8% of them singletons. Study-wide findings and caveats: Newly made T cells mostly supplied T-cell counts and diversity one year after transplant.

This CDR3 comprises 13 residues. Germline V CDR1 and CDR2: SGHRS, YFSETQ. The V gene lost 0 bases and the J gene lost 5 bases, with 6 bases spanning the gap. In its sample, this clonotype was seen many times. Its antigen is currently unknown. The J gene is TRBJ2-1, the V gene TRBV5-1; D unclear. This sequence was found in a female patient aged 2-9 years who had a stem cell transplant for Fanconi anemia, so the T cells may come from the graft donor. The sequences come from peripheral blood, collected 360 days after TCRalphabeta/CD19-depleted stem cell transplant. The CDR3 region has the DNA TGCGCCAGCAGCTTGGTAGAAAACAATGAGCAGTTCTTC. It yields the protein CASSLVENNEQFF.